This TCR beta chain came from a study of identical twins. Findings and caveats of the study: Conclusions were drawn cross-sectionally by statistical analysis, without following the same donors. The degree of excess twin sharing was weaker in beta out-of-frame sequences.

V was trimmed by 7 bases and J by 3 bases, leaving 24 bases between them. From germline, CDR1 is WSHSY and CDR2 SAAADI. The CDR3 loop spans 17 amino acids. TCRdb re-derived calls from the 5' RACE reads in MiXCR, one entry per CDR3 protein. This sample has around 280,000 distinct CDR3 sequences, with about 8.9% found just once. For this clonotype: Its antigen is currently unknown.

All of the donors were Caucasians in good health. This sample also appeared in a second study, on yellow fever vaccine responses in identical twins. Per that paper: Twins' vaccine T cell responses were reported to seem partly convergent and partly personalized.

The chain is built from TRBV10-2 and TRBJ1-1; D is possibly TRBD1 (6 bases). This receptor was taken from a woman in her late teens or twenties in good health. Specimen: memory (CD45RO+) T cells sorted from blood. The CDR3, as DNA: TGCGCCAGCAAAGGCCCCTACAGGGTCGGTCGGGACACTGAAGCTTTCTTT. Translation: CASKGPYRVGRDTEAFF.